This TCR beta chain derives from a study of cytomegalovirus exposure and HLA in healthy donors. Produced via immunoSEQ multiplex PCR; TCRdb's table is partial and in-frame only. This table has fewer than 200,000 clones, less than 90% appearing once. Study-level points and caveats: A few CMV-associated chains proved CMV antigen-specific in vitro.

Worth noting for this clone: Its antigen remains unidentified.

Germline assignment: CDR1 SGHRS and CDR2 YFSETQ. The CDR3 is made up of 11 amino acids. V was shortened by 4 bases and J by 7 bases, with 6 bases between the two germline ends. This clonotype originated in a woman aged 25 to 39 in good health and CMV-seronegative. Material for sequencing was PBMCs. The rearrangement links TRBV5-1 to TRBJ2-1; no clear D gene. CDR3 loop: CASSANNEQFF. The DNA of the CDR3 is TGCGCCAGCAGCGCGAATAATGAGCAGTTCTTC.